This entry lists 24 T cell receptor beta chains sequenced from one sample in a study of technical replicates of blood from a few donors. This table comes from immunoSEQ multiplex PCR, and its TCRdb copy is limited to in-frame clones, with some not included. This sample has around 70,000 clones, with around 97% found just once. The sample comprised T cells isolated from PBMCs. These receptors came from a human donor in good health.

The chain combines TRBV7-9 with TRBJ2-2; 10 bases align to TRBD2. The CDR3 consists of 17 residues. J was trimmed by 5 bases and V by 0 bases; bases with no gene match: 6. Germline V gene lookup returns CDR1 SEHNR and CDR2 FQNEAQ (reference sequence). The CDR3 here is CASSLATLAGVTGELFF. DNA for the CDR3: TGTGCCAGCAGCTTAGCAACCCTAGCGGGAGTAACCGGGGAGCTGTTTTTT.

V gene TRBV2 combines with J gene TRBJ2-7; the D is unclear. V was trimmed by 4 bases and J by 2 bases, leaving 3 bases between them. The CDR3 has 11 amino acids. Per the germline V gene, CDR1 is SNHLY and CDR2 is FYNNEI. The CDR3 protein is CASSVTYEQYF. In DNA form, the CDR3 reads TGTGCCAGCAGTGTAACCTACGAGCAGTACTTC.

The chain employs TRBV15 and TRBJ2-1; D not resolved. This CDR3 comprises 17 residues. Germline lookup yields CDR1 LNHNV and CDR2 YYDKDF (reference sequence). Trimming pared 0 bases from V and 4 bases from J, leaving 16 bases between. The CDR3 protein is CATSRDRSISSYNEQFF. The CDR3 coding sequence is TGTGCCACCAGCAGAGATCGATCCATATCTAGTTACAATGAGCAGTTCTTC.

This rearrangement joins TRBV29-1 to TRBJ2-2, with 11 positions matching TRBD2. CDR1 is SQVTM, CDR2 ANQGSEA, per germline. This CDR3 spans 15 amino acids. The ends lost 6 bases at V and 7 bases at J; junction bases unmatched: 10. DNA for the CDR3: TGCAGCGTCGCTTTTAGCGGGAGGGCGGGCGGGGAGCTGTTTTTT. Translated, it gives CSVAFSGRAGGELFF.

The V call is TRBV19, the J call TRBJ2-7; tentatively, D is TRBD1 (6 bases). This CDR3 has 16 residues. The V and J ends lost 2 bases and 3 bases respectively, with 17 bases between them. Per the germline V gene, CDR1 is LNHDA and CDR2 is SQIVND (reference sequence). The CDR3 sequence is CASSIRLDRLSYEQYF. In DNA form, the CDR3 reads TGTGCCAGTAGTATACGCCTCGACAGGCTTAGCTACGAGCAGTACTTC.

This chain joins TRBV2 and TRBJ1-1, with D hard to call. V lost 9 bases and J lost 0, with 8 bases in between. Germline CDR1 is SNHLY and CDR2 is FYNNEI. This CDR3 region has 12 residues. Written as DNA, the CDR3 is TGTGCCAGACTCGCGGTGAACACTGAAGCTTTCTTT. Translation: CARLAVNTEAFF.

This chain connects TRBV7-9 to TRBJ1-5, with D tentatively TRBD1 (6 bases). Trimming stripped 5 bases from V and 6 bases from J, with 17 bases between. This CDR3 is built from 15 residues. In germline, CDR1 is SEHNR, CDR2 FQNEAQ (reference sequence). CDR3 coding DNA: TGTGCCAGCAGCATGAATGACCAGGGGAGTCAGCCCCAGCATTTT. It yields the protein CASSMNDQGSQPQHF. Full variable domain (rest looked up from reference TRBV7-9 and TRBJ1-5): DTGVSQNPRHKITKRGQNVTFRCDPISEHNRLYWYRQTLGQGPEFLTYFQNEAQLEKSRLLSDRFSAERPKGSFSTLEIQRTEQGDSAMYLCASSMNDQGSQPQHFGDGTRLSIL.

The chain employs TRBV30 and TRBJ2-1, with 8 bases lining up with TRBD2. Trimming removed 1 base from V and 4 bases from J; junction bases left unmatched: 6. The germline V gene encodes CDR1 GTSNPN and CDR2 SVGIG (reference sequence). This CDR3 region has 15 residues. CDR3 loop: CAWSDRGGSYNEQFF. Written as DNA, the CDR3 is TGTGCCTGGAGTGACCGGGGGGGATCTTACAATGAGCAGTTCTTC.

The rearrangement joins TRBV28 to TRBJ2-7, with D perhaps matching TRBD1 (6 bases). The germline V gene has CDR1 MDHEN and CDR2 SYDVKM. Trimming took off 2 bases at V and 4 bases at J, with 6 bases between the two ends. The CDR3 contains 12 residues. CDR3 amino acids: CASSLGQYEQYF. CDR3 nucleotide sequence: TGTGCCAGCAGTTTAGGACAGTACGAGCAGTACTTC.

This chain joins TRBV19 and TRBJ2-5; 16 nucleotides line up with TRBD2. CDR3 length: 17 amino acids. Germline V gene lookup returns CDR1 LNHDA and CDR2 SQIVND (reference sequence). V lost 4 bases to trimming and J lost 5 bases; unmatched junction nucleotides: 7. CDR3 protein: CASSTGTSGRARETQYF. The CDR3 nucleotides are TGTGCCAGTAGTACCGGGACTAGCGGGAGGGCCCGGGAGACCCAGTACTTC. Combining the CDR3 with reference TRBV19 and TRBJ2-5 gives the whole variable domain DGGITQSPKYLFRKEGQNVTLSCEQNLNHDAMYWYRQDPGQGLRLIYYSQIVNDFQKGDIAEGYSVSREKKESFPLTVTSAQKNPTAFYLCASSTGTSGRARETQYFGPGTRLLVL.

This clone was recorded only once. V and J are TRBV28 and TRBJ2-7, with D perhaps TRBD2 (6 bases). The CDR3 extends over 15 amino acids. V shed 7 bases and J shed 2 bases, with 18 bases lying between them. Germline V lookup: CDR1 MDHEN, CDR2 SYDVKM. CDR3 protein: CASTTDYSPPYEQYF. The CDR3 coding sequence is TGTGCCAGCACAACGGACTATTCACCTCCCTACGAGCAGTACTTC.

This chain connects TRBV7-6 to TRBJ1-1, with TRBD1 matching over 7 bases. The ends lost 5 bases at V and 6 bases at J; junction bases unmatched: 6. The CDR3 is made up of 13 amino acids. The germline V gene has CDR1 SGHVS and CDR2 FNYEAQ. CDR3 amino acids: CASSRGTVAEAFF. The CDR3 bases are TGTGCCAGCAGCCGAGGGACAGTGGCTGAAGCTTTCTTT.

The chain is built from TRBV19 and TRBJ1-5, with 8 bases lining up with TRBD1. This CDR3 is built from 15 residues. Trimming at V came to 1 base and at J to 6 bases, leaving 5 bases not matched to a gene. Germline lookup yields CDR1 LNHDA and CDR2 SQIVND (reference sequence). The CDR3 DNA follows: TGTGCCAGTAGTATAGGGACAGGGTTGCGTCAGCCCCAGCATTTT. Amino acids: CASSIGTGLRQPQHF.

The rearrangement uses TRBV25-1 and TRBJ1-4, with D tentatively TRBD1 (5 bases). The length of the CDR3 is 15 residues. With 0 bases removed from V and 5 bases from J, the gap between germline ends came to 10 bases. Germline V lookup: CDR1 MGHDK, CDR2 SYGVNS. CDR3 in amino acids: CASSEYAGLNEKLFF. CDR3 nucleotide sequence: TGTGCCAGCAGTGAATATGCAGGGCTAAATGAAAAACTGTTTTTT.

J is TRBJ2-1 and V is TRBV6-4, with 13 bases that match TRBD2. Germline V CDR1 and CDR2: MRHNA, SNTAGT. With 6 bases clipped from V and 5 bases from J, the junction kept 1 base outside the gene matches. The CDR3 has 14 amino acids. As DNA, the CDR3 is TGTGCCAGCAGCGGACTAGCGGGAGACAATGAGCAGTTCTTC. This gives the protein CASSGLAGDNEQFF.

The gene calls are TRBV6-1 and TRBJ1-2; 7 nucleotides agree with TRBD1. CDR1 and CDR2 from the germline V gene are MNHNS and SASEGT. Germline trimming cut 6 bases from V and 4 bases from J; bases unmatched to any gene: 8. The CDR3 spans 14 residues. CDR3 loop: CASRLGTDLYGYTF. The CDR3 region has the DNA TGTGCCAGCAGACTCGGGACAGATCTCTATGGCTACACCTTC.

The chain has TRBV30 and TRBJ2-4; 9 bases are a match to TRBD1. CDR1 and CDR2 (germline): GTSNPN, SVGIG (reference sequence). V lost 0 bases and J lost 4; bases outside the gene matches: 4. The CDR3 contains 15 residues. The chain's CDR3 is CAWSVRTGVKNIQYF. CDR3 DNA: TGTGCCTGGAGTGTTAGGACAGGGGTAAAAAACATTCAGTACTTC.

The chain employs TRBV5-1 and TRBJ2-1; possibly TRBD1 for D (5 bases). The V end was cut by 4 bases, the J end by 8 bases, with 16 bases between. The CDR3 loop spans 14 amino acids. The V gene's germline CDR1 is SGHRS and CDR2 YFSETQ. The CDR3 sequence is CASSDTYRYDEQFF. CDR3 sequence (DNA): TGCGCCAGCAGCGATACTTACAGGTACGATGAGCAGTTCTTC.

The V call is TRBV11-3, the J call TRBJ2-3; D is perhaps TRBD1 (5 bases). CDR3 length: 12 residues. The V gene lost 5 bases and the J gene lost 5 bases, with 8 bases spanning the gap. Germline V gives CDR1 SGHNT, CDR2 YENEEA. The CDR3 nucleotides read TGTGCCAGCAGCCGACAGCAAGATACGCAGTATTTT. Translation gives CASSRQQDTQYF.

The chain links TRBV9 to TRBJ2-4, with 8 bases aligning to TRBD2. V shed 0 bases, J shed 6 bases, and the junction held 14 bases outside the gene matches. The V gene's germline CDR1 is SGDLS and CDR2 YYNGEE. The CDR3 extends over 18 amino acids. Here the CDR3 reads CASSVGVSGEGPRNIQYF. In nucleotides, the CDR3 is TGTGCCAGCAGCGTAGGGGTTAGCGGGGAGGGCCCTAGAAACATTCAGTACTTC.

This clone was found once. The V and J genes are TRBV4-1 and TRBJ2-2; D not certain. The CDR3 extends over 14 amino acids. Germline V gene sequence: CDR1 MGHRA, CDR2 YSYEKL. V lost 4 bases and J lost 7, with 13 bases in between. This CDR3 is CASSLSFSGGELFF. In DNA form, the CDR3 reads TGCGCCAGCAGCCTCTCTTTTTCCGGCGGGGAGCTGTTTTTT.

V gene TRBV19 combines with J gene TRBJ1-2; the match to TRBD1 covers 7 bases. This CDR3 is 14 amino acids long. The germline CDR1 and CDR2 sequences are LNHDA and SQIVND (reference sequence). J was trimmed by 2 bases and V by 8 bases; bases with no gene match: 8. Here the CDR3 reads CASRPTGTNYGYTF. Written as DNA, the CDR3 is TGTGCCAGTCGTCCGACAGGGACGAACTATGGCTACACCTTC. The full variable domain, its missing parts supplied by reference TRBV19 and TRBJ1-2, is DGGITQSPKYLFRKEGQNVTLSCEQNLNHDAMYWYRQDPGQGLRLIYYSQIVNDFQKGDIAEGYSVSREKKESFPLTVTSAQKNPTAFYLCASRPTGTNYGYTFGSGTRLTVV.

Here the CDR3 reads CASSQGAGDEKLFF. The CDR3 DNA sequence: TGTGCCAGCAGCCAAGGGGCAGGGGATGAAAAACTGTTTTTT. The chain recombines TRBV4-2 with TRBJ1-4; TRBD1 might be the D (6 bases). This CDR3 is built from 14 residues. The germline gives CDR1 LGHNA, CDR2 YNFKEQ. Trimming removed 1 base from V and 6 bases from J, with 9 bases in between.

This chain joins TRBV28 and TRBJ2-1, with D maybe TRBD2 (7 bases). Germline CDR1 reads MDHEN; CDR2 reads SYDVKM. V was shortened by 5 bases and J by 4 bases, with 18 bases between the two germline ends. This CDR3 comprises 16 residues. Here the CDR3 DNA reads TGTGCCAGCAGTCCCTTTCGGGGGGCAAGGTACAATGAGCAGTTCTTC. As protein: CASSPFRGARYNEQFF.